A single sample is the source of the 8 T cell receptor beta chains below, sequenced in a study of HIV-infected patients and healthy controls. cDNA was made from roughly 500 ng RNA using alpha and beta constant primers. Separate chain-specific third strand synthesis with multiplexing indices produced the alpha and beta libraries. MiXCR, applied by TCRdb to the 5' RACE reads, yields one record per CDR3 protein. The sample has tens of thousands of distinct CDR3 sequences, roughly 8.7% seen once. No cell fractionation was done, so the repertoire covers all unsorted peripheral blood T cells. Sequenced: blood. These receptors all come from an adult in good health.

This clonotype has ten or more counts. V is TRBV27 and J is TRBJ1-6; TRBD1 agrees at 9 bases. CDR3 length: 18 residues. CDR1 is MNHEY, CDR2 SMNVEV, per germline (reference sequence). The J segment lost 1 base and the V segment lost 0 bases, leaving 4 bases of the junction unmatched. The CDR3: CASSLSRDRVSYNSPLHF. The CDR3 bases are TGTGCCAGCAGTTTATCGAGGGACAGGGTATCCTATAATTCACCCCTCCACTTT.

The sample holds many counts of this clonotype. The chain employs TRBV20-1 and TRBJ2-2; D unresolved. Trimming shortened V by 0 bases and J by 6 bases, and 11 bases separated the two germline ends. CDR3 length: 14 residues. Germline lookup yields CDR1 DFQATT and CDR2 SNEGSKA (reference sequence). This CDR3 is CSAREPIAPGELFF. The CDR3 DNA follows: TGCAGTGCTAGAGAGCCCATCGCACCCGGGGAGCTGTTTTTT.

Many counts were recorded for this clonotype. The V gene is TRBV20-1, the J gene TRBJ1-5, with D uncertain. CDR3 length: 12 residues. With 3 bases removed from V and 4 bases from J, the gap between germline ends came to 7 bases. Germline V gives CDR1 DFQATT, CDR2 SNEGSKA (reference sequence). This CDR3 is CSASSTNQPQHF. As DNA, the CDR3 is TGCAGTGCTAGTTCCACTAATCAGCCCCAGCATTTT.

This clonotype was seen many times. The chain combines TRBV7-2 with TRBJ2-3, with D unresolved. Trimming took off 6 bases at V and 4 bases at J, with 17 bases between the two ends. The length of the CDR3 is 15 residues. The V gene's germline CDR1 is SGHTA and CDR2 FQGNSA. The CDR3 bases are TGTGCCAGCAGAAAGACGTCGACGGGCGCAGATACGCAGTATTTT. Amino acid sequence: CASRKTSTGADTQYF. Full variable domain (outside the CDR3, taken from reference TRBV7-2 and TRBJ2-3): GAGVSQSPSNKVTEKGKDVELRCDPISGHTALYWYRQSLGQGLEFLIYFQGNSAPDKSGLPSDRFSAERTGGSVSTLTIQRTQQEDSAVYLCASRKTSTGADTQYFGPGTRLTVL.

This clonotype was observed at least ten times. CDR3 protein: CSARRTEAFF. The CDR3, as DNA: TGCAGTGCCCGCAGGACTGAAGCTTTCTTT. The chain joins TRBV20-1 to TRBJ1-1; D gene unclear. This CDR3 spans 10 amino acids. V lost 6 bases and J lost 5, with 7 bases in between. Germline assignment: CDR1 DFQATT and CDR2 SNEGSKA (reference sequence).

This clonotype was picked up many times. The chain carries TRBV5-1 and TRBJ2-7; TRBD2 agrees at 14 bases. Germline CDR1 reads SGHRS; CDR2 reads YFSETQ. This CDR3 comprises 15 residues. The V segment lost 4 bases and the J segment 7 bases; nucleotides outside the gene matches: 7. CDR3 DNA sequence: TGCGCCAGCAGCGTGACTAGCGGGGGGGCCGGGGAGCAGTACTTC. This translates into CASSVTSGGAGEQYF. The entire variable domain, with the rest obtained from reference TRBV5-1 and TRBJ2-7, is as follows: KAGVTQTPRYLIKTRGQQVTLSCSPISGHRSVSWYQQTPGQGLQFLFEYFSETQRNKGNFPGRFSGRQFSNSRSEMNVSTLELGDSALYLCASSVTSGGAGEQYFGPGTRLTVT.

This clonotype was observed many times. This chain uses TRBV20-1 with TRBJ1-1, with 9 bases identical to TRBD1. CDR3 size: 15 residues. CDR1 DFQATT and CDR2 SNEGSKA come from the germline V gene (reference sequence). The V and J ends lost 5 bases and 0 bases, in that order; junction bases with no gene match: 7. The CDR3 DNA reads as TGCAGTGCTGACCGCGGACAGGGGTTGAACACTGAAGCTTTCTTT. Translated: CSADRGQGLNTEAFF.

Ten or more counts support this clonotype. The chain combines TRBV19 with TRBJ2-1; no clear D gene. Per the germline V gene, CDR1 is LNHDA and CDR2 is SQIVND (reference sequence). This CDR3 spans 13 amino acids. V lost 1 base to trimming and J lost 5 bases, with 6 bases between them. The CDR3 DNA is TGTGCCAGTAGTATAGTAAGGAACAATGAGCAGTTCTTC. Amino acids: CASSIVRNNEQFF.